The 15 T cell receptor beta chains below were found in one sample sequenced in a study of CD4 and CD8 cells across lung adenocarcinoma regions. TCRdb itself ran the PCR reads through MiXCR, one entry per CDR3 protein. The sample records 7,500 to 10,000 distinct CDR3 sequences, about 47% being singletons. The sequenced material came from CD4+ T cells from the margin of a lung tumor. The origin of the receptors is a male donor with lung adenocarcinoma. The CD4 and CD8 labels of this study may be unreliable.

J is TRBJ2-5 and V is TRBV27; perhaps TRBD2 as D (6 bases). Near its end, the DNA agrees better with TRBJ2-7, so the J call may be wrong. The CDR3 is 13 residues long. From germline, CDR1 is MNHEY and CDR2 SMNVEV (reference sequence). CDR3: CASRGRGYYEQYF. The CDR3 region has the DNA TGTGCCAGCAGAGGACGGGGGTACTACGAGCAGTACTTC.

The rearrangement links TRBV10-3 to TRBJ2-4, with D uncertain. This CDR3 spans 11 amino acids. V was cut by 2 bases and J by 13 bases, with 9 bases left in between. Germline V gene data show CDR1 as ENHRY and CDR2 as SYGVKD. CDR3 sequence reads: CAISEKNTQYF. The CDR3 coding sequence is TGTGCCATCAGTGAGAAAAACACGCAGTACTTC.

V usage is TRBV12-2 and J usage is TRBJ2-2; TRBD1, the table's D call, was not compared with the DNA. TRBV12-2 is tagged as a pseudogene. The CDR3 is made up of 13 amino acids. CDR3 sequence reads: CGSRGVNTDALFF. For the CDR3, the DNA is TGTGGCAGCAGGGGTGTAAACACCGATGCGCTGTTTTTT.

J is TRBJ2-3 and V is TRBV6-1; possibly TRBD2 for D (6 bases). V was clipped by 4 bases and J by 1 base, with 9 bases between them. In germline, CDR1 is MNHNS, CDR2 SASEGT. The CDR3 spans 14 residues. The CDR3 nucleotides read TGTGCCAGCAGTGGACTAGTTGGCACAGATACGCAGTATTTT. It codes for CASSGLVGTDTQYF.

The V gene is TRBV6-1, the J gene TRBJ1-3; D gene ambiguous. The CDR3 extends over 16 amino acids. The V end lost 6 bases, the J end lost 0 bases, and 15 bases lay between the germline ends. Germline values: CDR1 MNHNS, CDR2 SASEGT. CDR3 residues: CASRRWEASSGNTIYF. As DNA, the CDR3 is TGTGCCAGCAGGCGCTGGGAGGCCAGCTCTGGAAACACCATATATTTT.

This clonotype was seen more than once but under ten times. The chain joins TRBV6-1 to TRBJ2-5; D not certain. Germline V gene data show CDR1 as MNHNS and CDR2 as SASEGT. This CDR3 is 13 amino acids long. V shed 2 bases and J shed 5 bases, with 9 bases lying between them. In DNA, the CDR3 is TGTGCCAGCAGTGAAAGCCCCCCCGAGACCCAGTACTTC. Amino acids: CASSESPPETQYF.

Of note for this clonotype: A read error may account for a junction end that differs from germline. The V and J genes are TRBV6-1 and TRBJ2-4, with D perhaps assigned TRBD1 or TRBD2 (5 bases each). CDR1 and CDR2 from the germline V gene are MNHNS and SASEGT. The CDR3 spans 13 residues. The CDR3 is CATGRGPKNMQYF. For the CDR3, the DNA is TGCGCCACGGGGCGTGGCCCGAAAAATATGCAGTACTTC.

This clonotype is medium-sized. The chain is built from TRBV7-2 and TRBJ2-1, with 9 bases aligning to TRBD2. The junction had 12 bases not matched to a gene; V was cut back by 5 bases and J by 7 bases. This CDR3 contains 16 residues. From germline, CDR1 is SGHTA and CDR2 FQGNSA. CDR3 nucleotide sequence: TGTGCCAGCAGCCCTTTGTTGGATAGCGGGAGAAATGAGCAGTTCTTC. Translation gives CASSPLLDSGRNEQFF.

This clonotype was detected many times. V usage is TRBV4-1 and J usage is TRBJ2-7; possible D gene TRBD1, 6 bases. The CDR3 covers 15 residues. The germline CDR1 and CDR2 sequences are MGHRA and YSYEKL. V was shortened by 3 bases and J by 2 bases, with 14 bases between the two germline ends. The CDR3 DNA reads TGCGCCAGCAGCCAGAGTCTGGGGGCTGCCTACGAGCAGTACTTC. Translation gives CASSQSLGAAYEQYF.

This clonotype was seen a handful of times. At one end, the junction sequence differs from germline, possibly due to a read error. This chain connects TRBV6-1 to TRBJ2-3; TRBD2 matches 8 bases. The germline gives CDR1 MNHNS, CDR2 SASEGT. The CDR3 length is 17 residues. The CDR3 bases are TGTGCCAGCAGTACGGGCTCCGGGGGGGGGGCCACAGATACGCAGTATTTC. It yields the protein CASSTGSGGGATDTQYF.

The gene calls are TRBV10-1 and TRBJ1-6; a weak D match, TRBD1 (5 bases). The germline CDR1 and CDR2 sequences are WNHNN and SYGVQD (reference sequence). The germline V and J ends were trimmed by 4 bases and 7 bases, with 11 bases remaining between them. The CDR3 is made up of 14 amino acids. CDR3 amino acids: CASSAGTLNSPLHF. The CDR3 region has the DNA TGCGCCAGCAGTGCCGGGACTCTAAATTCACCCCTCCACTTT.

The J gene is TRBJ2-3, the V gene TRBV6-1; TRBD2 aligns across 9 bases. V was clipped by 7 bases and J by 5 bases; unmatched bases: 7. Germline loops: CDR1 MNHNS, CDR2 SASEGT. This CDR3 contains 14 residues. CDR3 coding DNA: TGTGCCAGCACCATGACTAGCGGAGTAGATACGCAGTATTTT. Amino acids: CASTMTSGVDTQYF.

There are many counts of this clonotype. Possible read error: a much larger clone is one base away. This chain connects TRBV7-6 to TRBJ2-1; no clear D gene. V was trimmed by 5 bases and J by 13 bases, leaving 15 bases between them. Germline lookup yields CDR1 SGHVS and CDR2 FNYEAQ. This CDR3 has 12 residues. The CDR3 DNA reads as TGTGCCAGCAGCCACTACTCGAGGACCCAGTTCTTC. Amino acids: CASSHYSRTQFF.

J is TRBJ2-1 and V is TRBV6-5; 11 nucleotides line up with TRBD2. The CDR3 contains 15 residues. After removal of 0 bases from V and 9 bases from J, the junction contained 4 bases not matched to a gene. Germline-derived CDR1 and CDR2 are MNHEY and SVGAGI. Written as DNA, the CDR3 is TGTGCCAGCAGTTACTCGACTAGCGGGATTTTTGAGCAGTTCTTC. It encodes CASSYSTSGIFEQFF.

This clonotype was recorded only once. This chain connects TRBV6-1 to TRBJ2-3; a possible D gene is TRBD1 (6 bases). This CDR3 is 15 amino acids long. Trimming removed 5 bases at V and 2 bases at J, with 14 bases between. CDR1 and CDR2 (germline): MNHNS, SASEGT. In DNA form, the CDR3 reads TGTGCCAGCAGTATATACAGGGAGCCCACAGATACGCAGTATTTT. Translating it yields CASSIYREPTDTQYF.